Listed below are T cell receptor beta chains from one sample, sequenced in a study of T cell clusters in autoimmune cytopenias. TCRdb reprocessed the multiplex PCR reads and stores each CDR3 protein as one record, lacking DNA. There are about 4,200 distinct CDR3 sequences in the sample, with around a fifth held by the top ten. These same data were also listed under a study on T cell repertoires in aging, cancer and after chemotherapy.

Sequencing was performed on peripheral blood. Every receptor here comes from a human donor in good health. Each CDR3 is given with its conserved first and last residue. Each record gives: clone size, V gene, J gene, CDR3 protein. The size entry is marked missing in some rows and otherwise reads once, few, many or a size class.

size: medium-sized
V: TRBV27
J: TRBJ2-7
CDR3: CASGDPRRRSEQYF

size: NA
V: TRBV7-9
J: TRBJ2-2
CDR3: CASSLRGANTGELFF

size: NA
V: TRBV7-2
J: TRBJ1-1
CDR3: CASSLAGVGGTEAFF

size: medium-sized
V: TRBV19
J: TRBJ1-5
CDR3: CASSLPGIQPQHF

size: NA
V: TRBV20-1
J: TRBJ2-3
CDR3: CSASGTSGGPSTDTQYF

size: medium-sized
V: TRBV19
J: TRBJ2-1
CDR3: CASSIEGVEQFF

size: medium-sized
V: TRBV12-3/TRBV12-4
J: TRBJ1-2
CDR3: CASSLLGTGGYGHGYTF

size: medium-sized
V: TRBV6-1
J: TRBJ2-5
CDR3: CASSEVGHQGETQYF

size: medium-sized
V: TRBV19
J: TRBJ1-1
CDR3: CASRNRVEDTEAFF

size: NA
V: TRBV6-4
J: TRBJ2-1
CDR3: CASSPQSTSDNEQFF

size: NA
V: TRBV5-1
J: TRBJ1-6
CDR3: CASSLRQGASSPLHF

size: NA
V: TRBV9
J: TRBJ1-4
CDR3: CASSERQGAGEKLFF

size: medium-sized
V: TRBV5-6
J: TRBJ1-5
CDR3: CASSLDPYSNQPQHF

size: medium-sized
V: TRBV11-2
J: TRBJ2-2
CDR3: CASNRQGGTGELFF

size: medium-sized
V: TRBV6-1
J: TRBJ2-2
CDR3: CASSENRANTGELFF

size: medium-sized
V: TRBV6-1
J: TRBJ2-1
CDR3: CASTVSQDRGVNEQFF

size: NA
V: TRBV14
J: TRBJ1-1
CDR3: CASSLDRSVDTEAFF

size: medium-sized
V: TRBV6-5
J: TRBJ1-5
CDR3: CASRDHNQPQHF

size: NA
V: TRBV5-1
J: TRBJ2-7
CDR3: CASSLTGEIYEQYF

size: NA
V: TRBV10-1
J: TRBJ1-2
CDR3: CASSDVSLVGTGANYGYTF

size: medium-sized
V: TRBV5-6
J: TRBJ1-2
CDR3: CASSLGRGVWGYTF

size: medium-sized
V: TRBV5-6
J: TRBJ2-1
CDR3: CASSLSLSSYNEQFF

size: medium-sized
V: TRBV19
J: TRBJ1-2
CDR3: CASSSQGKGNYGYTF